The rows below give T cell receptor beta chains drawn from one sample of a study of shared clonotypes between healthy human individuals. Assay: immunoSEQ multiplex PCR; the TCRdb copy retains only in-frame clones and omits some. The repertoire holds roughly 1,800,000 clones, with approximately 94% as singletons. The sample comprised naive CD8+ T cells sorted from blood. All receptors come from a man aged 18 to 30 in good health. Each CDR3 is given without its conserved first and last residue.

V gene	CDR3 protein
TRBV6-5	ASSLSLGGLGELF
TRBV6-6	ASSTGVPYEQY
TRBV13	ASSLGPRDRGNYGYT
TRBV6-6	ASSFRTENTEAF
TRBV4-1	ASSGKGGEKLF
TRBV30	AWRPLGSGLAAPKVPYNEQF
TRBV27	ASSPGTDYTEAF
TRBV6-1	ASSNPLGEAF
TRBV4-3	ASSQDLHGYEQY
TRBV9	ASSLGVMNTEAF
TRBV28	ASSSLGQGGANYGYT
TRBV29-1	SVDGRGQQY
TRBV9	ASSEPLAGGTDTQY
TRBV19	ASSATGGMGSGANVLT
TRBV6-5	ASSYFRGAPGHGYT
TRBV2	ALEVVGGGTDTQY
TRBV7-9	ASSSSMGAESSYEQY
TRBV13	ASSLVANSYEQY
TRBV7-8	ASSLAEGVLGNTIY